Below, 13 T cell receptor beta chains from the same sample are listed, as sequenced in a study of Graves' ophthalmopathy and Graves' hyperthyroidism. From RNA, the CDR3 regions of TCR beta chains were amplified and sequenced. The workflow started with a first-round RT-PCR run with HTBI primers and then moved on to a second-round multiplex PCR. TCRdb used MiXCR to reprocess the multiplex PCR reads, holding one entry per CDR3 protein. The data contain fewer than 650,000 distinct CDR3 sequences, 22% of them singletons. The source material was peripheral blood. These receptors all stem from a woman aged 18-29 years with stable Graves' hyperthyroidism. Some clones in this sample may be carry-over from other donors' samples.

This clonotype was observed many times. CDR3 bases: TGTGCCAGCAGCGGACAGAGCTACACTGAAGCTTTCTTT. Protein: CASSGQSYTEAFF. The chain uses TRBV12-3 or TRBV12-4 and TRBJ1-1; TRBD1 is a possible D gene (6 bases). CDR3 length: 13 residues. V lost 6 bases and J 3 bases, leaving 11 bases between the germline ends.

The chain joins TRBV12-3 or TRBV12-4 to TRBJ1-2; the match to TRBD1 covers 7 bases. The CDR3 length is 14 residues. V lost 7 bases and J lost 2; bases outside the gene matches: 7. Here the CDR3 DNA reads TGTGCCAGCACCGACTACAGGGGAAACTATGGCTACACCTTC. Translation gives CASTDYRGNYGYTF.

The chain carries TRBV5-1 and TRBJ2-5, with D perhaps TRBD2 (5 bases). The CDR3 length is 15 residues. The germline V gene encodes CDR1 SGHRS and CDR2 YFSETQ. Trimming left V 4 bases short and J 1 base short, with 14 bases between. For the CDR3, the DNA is TGCGCCAGCAGCACCCTGACGGGGATCCAAGAGACCCAGTACTTC. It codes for CASSTLTGIQETQYF. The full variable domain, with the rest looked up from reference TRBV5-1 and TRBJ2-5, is KAGVTQTPRYLIKTRGQQVTLSCSPISGHRSVSWYQQTPGQGLQFLFEYFSETQRNKGNFPGRFSGRQFSNSRSEMNVSTLELGDSALYLCASSTLTGIQETQYFGPGTRLLVL.

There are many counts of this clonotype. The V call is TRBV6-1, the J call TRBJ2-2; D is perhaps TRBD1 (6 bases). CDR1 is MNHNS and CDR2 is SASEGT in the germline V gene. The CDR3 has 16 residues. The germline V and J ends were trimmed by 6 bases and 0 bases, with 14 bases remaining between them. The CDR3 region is CASRGQRRSNTGELFF. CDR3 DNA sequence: TGTGCCAGCAGAGGACAGCGCCGATCGAACACCGGGGAGCTGTTTTTT.

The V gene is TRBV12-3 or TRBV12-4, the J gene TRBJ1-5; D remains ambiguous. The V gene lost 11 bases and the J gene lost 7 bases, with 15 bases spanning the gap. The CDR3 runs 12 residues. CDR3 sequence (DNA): TGTGCCGTATCACGGGGAAGGCAGCCCCAGCATTTT. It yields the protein CAVSRGRQPQHF.

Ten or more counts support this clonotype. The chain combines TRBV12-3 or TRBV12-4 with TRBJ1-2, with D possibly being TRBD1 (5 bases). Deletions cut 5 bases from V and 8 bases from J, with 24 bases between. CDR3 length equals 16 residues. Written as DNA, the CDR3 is TGTGCCAGCAGTCGAGGGTTCTTTGGGGGAGTCGGGGGCTACACCTTC. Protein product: CASSRGFFGGVGGYTF.

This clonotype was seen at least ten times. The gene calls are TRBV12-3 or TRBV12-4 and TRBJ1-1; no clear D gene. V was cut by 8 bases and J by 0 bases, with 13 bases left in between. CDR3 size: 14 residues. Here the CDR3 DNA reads TGTGCCAGCTTGAACGTTCCGGTGAACACTGAAGCTTTCTTT. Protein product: CASLNVPVNTEAFF.

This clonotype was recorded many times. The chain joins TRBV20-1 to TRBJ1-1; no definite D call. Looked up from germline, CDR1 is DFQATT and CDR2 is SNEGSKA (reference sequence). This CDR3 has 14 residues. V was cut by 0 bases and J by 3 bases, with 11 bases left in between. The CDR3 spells CSARDRRGYTEAFF. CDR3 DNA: TGCAGTGCTAGAGATCGCCGCGGATACACTGAAGCTTTCTTT.

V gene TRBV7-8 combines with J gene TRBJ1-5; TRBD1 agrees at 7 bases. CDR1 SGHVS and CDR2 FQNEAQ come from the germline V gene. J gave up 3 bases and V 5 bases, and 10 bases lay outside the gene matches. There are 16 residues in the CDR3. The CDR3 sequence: CASSQGAGTANQPQHF. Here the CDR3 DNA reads TGTGCCAGCAGCCAAGGGGCCGGGACAGCCAATCAGCCCCAGCATTTT.

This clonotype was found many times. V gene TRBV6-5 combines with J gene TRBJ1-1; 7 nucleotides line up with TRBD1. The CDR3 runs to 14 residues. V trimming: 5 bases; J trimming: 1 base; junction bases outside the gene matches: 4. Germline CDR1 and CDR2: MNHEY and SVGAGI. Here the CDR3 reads CASSMGQRNTEAFF. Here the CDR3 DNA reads TGTGCCAGCAGTATGGGACAGAGGAACACTGAAGCTTTCTTT.

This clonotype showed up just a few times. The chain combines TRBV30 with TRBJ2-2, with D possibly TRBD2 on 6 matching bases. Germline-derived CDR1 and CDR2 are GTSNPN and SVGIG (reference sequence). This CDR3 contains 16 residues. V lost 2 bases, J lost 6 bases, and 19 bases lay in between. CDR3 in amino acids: CAWSHGSRWAAGELFF. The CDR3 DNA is TGTGCCTGGAGTCACGGGAGTCGGTGGGCCGCCGGGGAGCTGTTTTTT. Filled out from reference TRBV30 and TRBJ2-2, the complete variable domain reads SQTIHQWPATLVQPVGSPLSLECTVEGTSNPNLYWYRQAAGRGLQLLFYSVGIGQISSEVPQNLSASRPQDRQFILSSKKLLLSDSGFYLCAWSHGSRWAAGELFFGEGSRLTVL.

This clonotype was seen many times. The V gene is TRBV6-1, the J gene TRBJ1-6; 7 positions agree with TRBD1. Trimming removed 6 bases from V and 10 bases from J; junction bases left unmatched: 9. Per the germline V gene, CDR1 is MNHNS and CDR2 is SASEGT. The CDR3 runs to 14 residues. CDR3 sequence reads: CASRPTGYRSPLHF. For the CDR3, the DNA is TGTGCCAGCAGACCGACAGGGTACAGGTCACCCCTCCACTTT.

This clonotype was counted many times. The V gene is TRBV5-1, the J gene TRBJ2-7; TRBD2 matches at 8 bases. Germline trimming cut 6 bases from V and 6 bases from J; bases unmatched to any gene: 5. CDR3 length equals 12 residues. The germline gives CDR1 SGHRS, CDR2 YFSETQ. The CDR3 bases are TGCGCCAGCACAACGGGAGGGAGCGAGCAGTACTTC. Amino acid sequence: CASTTGGSEQYF.